These 3 T cell receptor beta chains share one sample of origin, sequenced in a study of OX40 agonist ivuxolimab in advanced cancers. Sequencing was performed with immunoSEQ multiplex PCR; in TCRdb, only in-frame clones are kept and a portion is missing. The repertoire holds approximately 52,000 clones, with around four fifths as singletons. The starting material was CD4+ or CD8+ T cells sorted from blood, obtained in a trial of the OX40 agonist ivuxolimab. The receptor source for this set is an adult with an advanced solid tumor such as melanoma, head and neck, liver or kidney cancer.

The V and J genes are TRBV9 and TRBJ2-1, with TRBD2 as a possible D gene (5 bases). Per the germline V gene, CDR1 is SGDLS and CDR2 is YYNGEE. The CDR3 runs to 13 residues. The V and J ends lost 3 bases and 9 bases respectively, with 13 bases between them. The CDR3 DNA reads as TGTGCCAGCAGCGCCTTTAGCCGGGGTGAGCAGTTCTTC. Translation gives CASSAFSRGEQFF.

This chain joins TRBV1 and TRBJ1-1; the D call in the table, TRBD1, was not verified against the DNA. TRBV1 is a listed pseudogene. The length of the CDR3 is 15 residues. CDR3 nucleotides: TGCACCAGCAGCAACGTTCGGACAGGGCATTCTGAAGCTTTCTTT. Translated, it gives CTSSNVRTGHSEAFF.

This clone turned up a few times. The CDR3 loop is CASSITGGDQPQHF. CDR3 coding DNA: TGTGCCAGTAGTATAACAGGGGGCGATCAGCCCCAGCATTTT. The chain has TRBV19 and TRBJ1-5, with 9 nucleotides matching TRBD1. The CDR3 is made up of 14 amino acids. The germline V gene encodes CDR1 LNHDA and CDR2 SQIVND (reference sequence). The V and J ends lost 2 bases and 5 bases, in that order; junction bases with no gene match: 1.